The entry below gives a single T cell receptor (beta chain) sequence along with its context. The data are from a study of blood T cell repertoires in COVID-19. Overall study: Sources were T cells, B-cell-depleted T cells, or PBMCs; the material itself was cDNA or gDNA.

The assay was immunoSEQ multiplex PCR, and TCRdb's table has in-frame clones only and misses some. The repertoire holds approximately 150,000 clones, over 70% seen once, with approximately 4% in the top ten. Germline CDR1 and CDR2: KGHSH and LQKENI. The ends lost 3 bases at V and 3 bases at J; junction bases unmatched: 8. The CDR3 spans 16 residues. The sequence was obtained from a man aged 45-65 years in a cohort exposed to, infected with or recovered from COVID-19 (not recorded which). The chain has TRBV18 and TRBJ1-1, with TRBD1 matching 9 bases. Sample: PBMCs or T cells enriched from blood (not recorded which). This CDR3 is CASSPRQGGGDTEAFF. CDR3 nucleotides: TGTGCCAGCTCACCGAGACAGGGGGGAGGGGACACTGAAGCTTTCTTT.